Each of the 18 T cell receptor beta chains below was sequenced from the same sample in a study of vaccination effects on CD4 cells after COVID-19. Their recognized antigens are unknown. Before any sequencing was done, the ViraFEST assay used viral peptide pools to expand antigen-specific CD4+ T cells. Culture proceeded for approximately 9 days, and CD4+ T cells were then isolated. Participants were given two doses of BNT162b2 or mRNA-1273 vaccine. Generated by immunoSEQ multiplex PCR, the TCRdb table keeps only in-frame clones and is missing some. The table includes approximately 30,000 clones, about four fifths detected once. The specimen was CD4+ T cells from PBMCs cultured with HCoV-NL63 spike peptides, collected after COVID-19 vaccination. These receptors all come from a human donor who received a COVID-19 vaccine. Some clones in this sample may be carry-over from other donors' samples.

The CDR3 loop is CASSRGAGADQPQHF. The CDR3 DNA sequence: TGTGCCAGCAGCCGAGGAGCAGGGGCGGATCAGCCCCAGCATTTT. This chain joins TRBV5-4 and TRBJ1-5; a weak D match, TRBD1 (6 bases). Trimming pared 4 bases from V and 5 bases from J, leaving 16 bases between. The germline V gene has CDR1 SGHNT and CDR2 YYREEE (reference sequence). The CDR3 runs 15 residues.

The CDR3 nucleotides are TGTGCCAGCAGCCCACGACTAGCCGATGAGCAGTTCTTC. Encoded protein: CASSPRLADEQFF. V and J are TRBV7-2 and TRBJ2-1; 7 bases are a match to TRBD2. Trimming took 5 bases from V and 8 from J; bases not matched to a gene: 6. Germline CDR1 is SGHTA and CDR2 is FQGNSA. The CDR3 extends over 13 amino acids.

The CDR3 loop is CAWNRWAGGQETQYF. The CDR3 DNA reads as TGTGCCTGGAACCGATGGGCGGGGGGGCAAGAGACCCAGTACTTC. This chain joins TRBV30 and TRBJ2-5, with 9 bases that match TRBD2. Germline loops: CDR1 GTSNPN, CDR2 SVGIG (reference sequence). Losses at the gene ends were 4 bases for V and 2 bases for J; bases not matched to a gene: 8. The CDR3 totals 15 residues. Filled out from reference TRBV30 and TRBJ2-5, the complete variable domain reads SQTIHQWPATLVQPVGSPLSLECTVEGTSNPNLYWYRQAAGRGLQLLFYSVGIGQISSEVPQNLSASRPQDRQFILSSKKLLLSDSGFYLCAWNRWAGGQETQYFGPGTRLLVL.

The CDR3 DNA follows: TGTGCCAGCAGCTTAGAGGGAAGCACAGATACGCAGTATTTT. Protein: CASSLEGSTDTQYF. The chain recombines TRBV11-3 with TRBJ2-3; D unclear. In germline, CDR1 is SGHNT, CDR2 YENEEA. The CDR3 is 14 amino acids. V was clipped by 0 bases and J by 0 bases, with 4 bases between them. Complete variable domain (other parts from reference TRBV11-3 and TRBJ2-3): EAGVVQSPRYKIIEKKQPVAFWCNPISGHNTLYWYLQNLGQGPELLIRYENEEAVDDSQLPKDRFSAERLKGVDSTLKIQPAELGDSAVYLCASSLEGSTDTQYFGPGTRLTVL.

V usage is TRBV5-8 and J usage is TRBJ2-3; D remains ambiguous. The germline V and J ends were trimmed by 7 bases and 4 bases, with 25 bases remaining between them. Germline lookup yields CDR1 SGHTS and CDR2 YDEGEE. This CDR3 region has 17 residues. The DNA of the CDR3 is TGTGCCAGCCCTATTTCCCCTCAGGAACAAGCTTCAGATACGCAGTATTTT. This translates into CASPISPQEQASDTQYF.

The V gene is TRBV28, the J gene TRBJ2-4, with D uncertain. V was pared by 8 bases and J by 12 bases, with 17 bases between. CDR1 is MDHEN, CDR2 SYDVKM, per germline. CDR3 size: 12 residues. CDR3 coding DNA: TGTGCCAGCCAAAAGCAGTTCAAATCTCAGTACTTC. Its translation is CASQKQFKSQYF.

This chain uses TRBV4-1 with TRBJ1-1; D is possibly TRBD1 (5 bases). This CDR3 contains 17 residues. V was trimmed by 0 bases and J by 1 base, leaving 15 bases between them. CDR1 is MGHRA and CDR2 is YSYEKL in the germline V gene. CDR3 sequence reads: CASSQDSPGGGNTEAFF. The CDR3 region has the DNA TGCGCCAGCAGCCAAGACTCCCCCGGGGGGGGGAACACTGAAGCTTTCTTT.

The rearrangement joins TRBV12-3 or TRBV12-4 to TRBJ1-1; 7 positions agree with TRBD1. The length of the CDR3 is 13 residues. After removal of 7 bases from V and 5 bases from J, the junction contained 7 bases not matched to a gene. The CDR3: CASILTRGTEAFF. CDR3 in DNA: TGTGCCAGCATTCTCACCAGGGGGACTGAAGCTTTCTTT.

Here the CDR3 DNA reads TGTGCCAGCAGCTCCACCGGGACTAGCGGGCTTGGAGGACAGTTCTTC. Its translation is CASSSTGTSGLGGQFF. This chain joins TRBV13 and TRBJ2-1, with TRBD2 matching over 12 bases. The CDR3 is made up of 16 amino acids. J was trimmed by 13 bases and V by 4 bases; bases with no gene match: 14. The germline CDR1 and CDR2 sequences are PRHDT and FYEKMQ (reference sequence).

This CDR3 is CATSDSRTEGEKLFF. CDR3 in DNA: TGTGCCACCAGTGATTCGCGGACAGAAGGTGAAAAACTGTTTTTT. V is TRBV24-1 and J is TRBJ1-4; D may be TRBD1 (6 bases). This CDR3 region has 15 residues. From germline, CDR1 is KGHDR and CDR2 SFDVKD. The V end lost 2 bases, the J end lost 7 bases, and 13 bases lay between the germline ends.

This clone has only one observation. The chain joins TRBV14 to TRBJ1-2; D unclear. V lost 0 bases and J 4 bases, leaving 6 bases between the germline ends. Germline-derived CDR1 and CDR2 are SGHDN and FVKESK. The CDR3 totals 13 residues. The CDR3 DNA follows: TGTGCCAGCAGCCAAGACGGGCCCTATGGCTACACCTTC. Translating gives CASSQDGPYGYTF.

This sequence joins TRBV18 and TRBJ1-3; D not certain. The V gene lost 6 bases and the J gene lost 2 bases, with 14 bases spanning the gap. Germline loops: CDR1 KGHSH, CDR2 LQKENI. This CDR3 contains 15 residues. The CDR3, as DNA: TGTGCCAGCTCCCGCGCTTGGGCGGCTGGAAACACCATATATTTT. It encodes CASSRAWAAGNTIYF.

J is TRBJ2-5 and V is TRBV6-2 or TRBV6-3, with D maybe TRBD1 (6 bases). This CDR3 spans 15 amino acids. The V gene's germline CDR1 is MNHEY and CDR2 SVGEGT. V was cut by 2 bases and J by 5 bases, with 15 bases left in between. The CDR3 here is CASSYVGAATETQYF. For the CDR3, the DNA is TGTGCCAGCAGTTACGTGGGGGCTGCGACGGAGACCCAGTACTTC.

V usage is TRBV7-9 and J usage is TRBJ1-1; D remains unclear. The V and J ends lost 4 bases and 0 bases respectively, with 12 bases between them. Per the germline V gene, CDR1 is SEHNR and CDR2 is FQNEAQ (reference sequence). CDR3 length: 15 amino acids. In DNA form, the CDR3 reads TGTGCCAGCAGCTCCCCAGGCTATATGAACACTGAAGCTTTCTTT. Its protein product is CASSSPGYMNTEAFF.

The chain has TRBV6-1 and TRBJ2-5; 9 nucleotides align to TRBD1. Trimming cost V 3 bases and J 5 bases; bases outside gene matches: 7. Looked up from germline, CDR1 is MNHNS and CDR2 is SASEGT. The CDR3 contains 15 residues. The CDR3 is CASSDPGQGSETQYF. The CDR3 bases are TGTGCCAGCAGTGATCCGGGACAGGGCTCGGAGACCCAGTACTTC.

This chain connects TRBV28 to TRBJ2-3; possible D gene TRBD2, 6 bases. The CDR3 has 12 amino acids. Germline assignment: CDR1 MDHEN and CDR2 SYDVKM. The DNA of the CDR3 is TGTACCGCCGGGGAGGGCACAGATACGCAGTATTTT. It codes for CTAGEGTDTQYF.

The V and J genes are TRBV30 and TRBJ1-1, with D unclear. V was trimmed by 2 bases and J by 1 base, leaving 8 bases between them. The V gene's germline CDR1 is GTSNPN and CDR2 SVGIG (reference sequence). The CDR3 consists of 13 residues. CDR3 nucleotides: TGTGCCTGGAGTTATAGAGGGAACACTGAAGCTTTCTTT. Protein: CAWSYRGNTEAFF.

The J gene is TRBJ1-5, the V gene TRBV15, with no clear D. The germline gives CDR1 LNHNV, CDR2 YYDKDF (reference sequence). CDR3 length equals 16 residues. V was shortened by 8 bases and J by 3 bases, with 20 bases between the two germline ends. CDR3 sequence (DNA): TGTGCCACCGAGAGGGTCCGGGCAGGTACCAATCAGCCCCAGCATTTT. It is translated as CATERVRAGTNQPQHF.